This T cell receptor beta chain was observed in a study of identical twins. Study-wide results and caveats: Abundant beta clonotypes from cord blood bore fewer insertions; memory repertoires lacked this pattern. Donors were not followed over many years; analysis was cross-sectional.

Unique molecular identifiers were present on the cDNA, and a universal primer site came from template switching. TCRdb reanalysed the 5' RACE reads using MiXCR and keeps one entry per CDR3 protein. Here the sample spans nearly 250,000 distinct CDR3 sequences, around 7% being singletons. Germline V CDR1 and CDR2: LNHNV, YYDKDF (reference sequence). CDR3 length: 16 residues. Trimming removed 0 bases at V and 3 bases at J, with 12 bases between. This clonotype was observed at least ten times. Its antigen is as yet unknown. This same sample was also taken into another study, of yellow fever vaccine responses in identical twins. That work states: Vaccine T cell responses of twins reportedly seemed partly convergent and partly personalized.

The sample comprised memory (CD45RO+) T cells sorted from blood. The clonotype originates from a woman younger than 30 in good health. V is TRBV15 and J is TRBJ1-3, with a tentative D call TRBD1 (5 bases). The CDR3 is CATSRDGGGVGNTIYF. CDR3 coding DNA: TGTGCCACCAGCAGAGATGGTGGGGGAGTTGGAAACACCATATATTTT.